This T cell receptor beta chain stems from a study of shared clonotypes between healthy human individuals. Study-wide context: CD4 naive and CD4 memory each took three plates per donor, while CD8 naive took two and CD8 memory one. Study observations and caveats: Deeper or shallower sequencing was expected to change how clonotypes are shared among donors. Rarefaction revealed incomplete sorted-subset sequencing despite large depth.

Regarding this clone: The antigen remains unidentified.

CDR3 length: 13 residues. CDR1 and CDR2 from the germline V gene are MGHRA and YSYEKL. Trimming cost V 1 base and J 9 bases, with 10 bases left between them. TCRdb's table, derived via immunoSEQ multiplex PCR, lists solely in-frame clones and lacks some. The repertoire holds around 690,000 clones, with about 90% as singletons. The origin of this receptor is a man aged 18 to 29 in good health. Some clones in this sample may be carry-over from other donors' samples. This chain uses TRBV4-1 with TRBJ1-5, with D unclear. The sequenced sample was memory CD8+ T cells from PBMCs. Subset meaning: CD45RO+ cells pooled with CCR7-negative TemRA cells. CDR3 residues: CASSQVGYSPQHF. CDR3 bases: TGCGCCAGCAGCCAAGTTGGCTATTCGCCCCAGCATTTT.